This paragraph covers one T cell receptor beta chain sequence. What it recognizes is unknown. V lost 3 bases and J lost 0, with 20 bases in between. CDR1 is LGHNA, CDR2 YSLEER, per germline. The length of the CDR3 is 19 residues. This sample is part of a study of T cell responses to AZD1222 COVID-19 vaccine. On the study more broadly: Doses given second, at about 4 or about 12 weeks, were pooled. Study-wide points: Unmutated variant regions are reportedly the target of nearly half of TCRs that are spike-specific. Dominant CD4 TCR responses targeted spike regions 160-218 and 743-854.

Sequencing used immunoSEQ multiplex PCR; TCRdb keeps in-frame clones, though not all of them. Of approximately 150,000 clones listed, 91% are singletons. Sequenced material: peripheral blood, taken on day 0 of AZD1222 vaccination. This chain links TRBV4-3 with TRBJ2-2; D remains ambiguous. The TCR was taken from an adult in good health. CDR3 region: CASSQVRHLDNANTGELFF. CDR3 nucleotides: TGCGCCAGCAGCCAGGTCAGACACCTAGATAACGCGAACACCGGGGAGCTGTTTTTT.